These 25 T cell receptor beta chains were all obtained from the same sample, sequenced in a study of molecular identifiers for immune sequencing clone quantification. TCRdb called the PCR reads again in MiXCR, with one record for every CDR3 protein. The sample gives about 640,000 distinct CDR3 sequences, just under 20% of which show up once; 0.85% is in the top ten. Sequenced: naive CD8+ T cells from blood, with Jurkat cell RNA spiked in. This sample's subset: FACS-sorted CD8+CD4-CCR7+CD45RA+ naive T cells. Receptor source: a human donor in good health. Some libraries in this study had Jurkat cell RNA spiked in.

In its sample, this clonotype was seen a few times. The rearrangement uses TRBV20-1 and TRBJ2-3; D may be TRBD2 (5 bases). Germline values: CDR1 DFQATT, CDR2 SNEGSKA (reference sequence). V was shortened by 6 bases and J by 2 bases, with 21 bases between the two germline ends. The CDR3 loop spans 16 amino acids. The chain's CDR3 is CSAATDGVYLTDTQYF. The CDR3 DNA is TGCAGTGCCGCCACCGACGGGGTTTACCTCACAGATACGCAGTATTTT.

Concerning this clonotype itself: Being one base from a much bigger clone, this may be a read error. This rearrangement joins TRBV11-2 to TRBJ2-1; 9 nucleotides line up with TRBD2. V shed 5 bases and J 0 bases; nucleotides not matched to a gene: 2. Germline assignment: CDR1 SGHAT and CDR2 FQNNGV. The CDR3 is 15 residues long. The CDR3 DNA is TGTGCCAGCAGCGGAGCGGGAGGCTCCTACAATGAGCAGTTCTTC. Residues: CASSGAGGSYNEQFF.

This clonotype was observed a few times. The chain uses TRBV27 and TRBJ2-2; D may be TRBD2 (5 bases). Germline CDR1 is MNHEY and CDR2 is SMNVEV (reference sequence). The CDR3 runs to 14 residues. Trimming removed 5 bases at V and 2 bases at J, with 9 bases between. CDR3 nucleotides: TGTGCCAGCAGTCACCGGACTAACACCGGGGAGCTGTTTTTT. This translates into CASSHRTNTGELFF.

Only a few counts were recorded for this clonotype. The CDR3 region is CASSQDFRALNYGYTF. DNA of the CDR3: TGTGCCAGCAGCCAAGATTTCAGGGCCCTAAACTATGGCTACACCTTC. This chain uses TRBV3-1 with TRBJ1-2, with TRBD1 as a possible D gene (5 bases). Trimming took off 0 bases at V and 2 bases at J, with 13 bases between the two ends. There are 16 residues in the CDR3. The germline gives CDR1 LGHDT, CDR2 YNNKEL (reference sequence).

This clonotype was seen at least ten times. The genes are TRBV4-3 and TRBJ1-2, with D perhaps matching TRBD1 (5 bases). The CDR3 covers 16 residues. The germline gives CDR1 LGHNA, CDR2 YSLEER. Trimming removed 4 bases at V and 4 bases at J, with 19 bases between. In DNA form, the CDR3 reads TGCGCCAGCAGCCCCCAATCCGCAGGGCCGGTCTATGGCTACACCTTC. This codes for CASSPQSAGPVYGYTF.

This clonotype was picked up many times. V usage is TRBV27 and J usage is TRBJ2-1; D call uncertain. Trimming took 3 bases from V and 10 from J, leaving 7 bases between them. The germline CDR1 and CDR2 sequences are MNHEY and SMNVEV (reference sequence). The CDR3 length is 11 residues. CDR3 DNA sequence: TGTGCCAGCAGTTTGGGGTTAGAGCAGTTCTTC. It translates to CASSLGLEQFF.

This clonotype was seen repeatedly, ten times or more. The rearrangement joins TRBV7-9 to TRBJ2-7, with 10 bases that match TRBD2. The CDR3 length is 15 residues. Germline loops: CDR1 SEHNR, CDR2 FQNEAQ (reference sequence). Trimming cost V 3 bases and J 3 bases; bases outside gene matches: 5. CDR3 residues: CASSFGASGSYEQYF. The CDR3 DNA reads TGTGCCAGCAGCTTCGGGGCTAGCGGGAGCTACGAGCAGTACTTC.

At least ten counts were recorded for this clonotype. The CDR3, as DNA: TGCGCCAGCAGCCAAGATGTTACTAGGGGCTCTGGCTACACCTTC. This encodes CASSQDVTRGSGYTF. This chain joins TRBV4-3 and TRBJ1-2; possible D gene TRBD1, 5 bases. The CDR3 loop spans 15 amino acids. V dropped 0 bases and J dropped 7 bases, with 15 bases sitting between them. Germline V gene lookup returns CDR1 LGHNA and CDR2 YSLEER.

This clonotype was observed a handful of times. The chain joins TRBV2 to TRBJ2-7; TRBD2 agrees at 12 bases. Germline-derived CDR1 and CDR2 are SNHLY and FYNNEI. The CDR3 has 15 amino acids. Trimming at V came to 6 bases and at J to 4 bases, leaving 7 bases not matched to a gene. The CDR3 bases are TGTGCCAGCAGGCCGACTAGCGGGGGCTTTTACGAGCAGTACTTC. Encoded protein: CASRPTSGGFYEQYF. Using reference TRBV2 and TRBJ2-7 for the parts outside the CDR3, the full variable domain is EPEVTQTPSHQVTQMGQEVILRCVPISNHLYFYWYRQILGQKVEFLVSFYNNEISEKSEIFDDQFSVERPDGSNFTLKIRSTKLEDSAMYFCASRPTSGGFYEQYFGPGTRLTVT.

This clonotype has at least ten counts. The gene calls are TRBV7-3 and TRBJ2-2, with 7 nucleotides matching TRBD2. Looked up from germline, CDR1 is SGHTA and CDR2 is FQGTGA. The CDR3 runs to 16 residues. Trimming took 1 base from V and 5 from J; bases not matched to a gene: 7. The CDR3 DNA sequence: TGTGCCAGCAGCTTAATTGGGGAGGGCGTGACCGGGGAGCTGTTTTTT. Amino acid sequence: CASSLIGEGVTGELFF.

Comments on this clonotype: Just one base apart from a much larger clone, this may be a read error. The J gene is TRBJ2-7, the V gene TRBV4-1; 7 positions agree with TRBD1. Germline CDR1 MGHRA, CDR2 YSYEKL. This CDR3 region has 17 residues. V shed 8 bases, J shed 4 bases, and the junction held 20 bases outside the gene matches. The CDR3 loop is CASGLSGRQGALYEQYF. CDR3 coding DNA: TGCGCCAGCGGCCTGTCGGGGCGACAGGGAGCCCTTTACGAGCAGTACTTC.

This clonotype has ten or more counts. The rearrangement links TRBV30 to TRBJ1-5, with D possibly being TRBD1 (6 bases). The CDR3 sequence is 13 residues long. V was trimmed by 4 bases and J by 10 bases, leaving 17 bases between them. The germline V gene encodes CDR1 GTSNPN and CDR2 SVGIG (reference sequence). In DNA, the CDR3 is TGTGCCTGGAATGCGGGGGCGGCCGAACCCCAGCATTTT. Translated: CAWNAGAAEPQHF.

The genes are TRBV7-8 and TRBJ2-3; 12 bases fit TRBD2. The CDR3 extends over 19 amino acids. Germline V lookup: CDR1 SGHVS, CDR2 FQNEAQ. V shed 5 bases, J shed 8 bases, and the junction held 20 bases outside the gene matches. The CDR3 DNA is TGTGCCAGCAGCGCCTGGAGGGGGGGGGCTAGCGGGAGGGTTGTTACGCAGTATTTT. It translates to CASSAWRGGASGRVVTQYF. Supplemented by reference TRBV7-8 and TRBJ2-3, the full variable domain reads GAGVSQSPRYKVAKRGQDVALRCDPISGHVSLFWYQQALGQGPEFLTYFQNEAQLDKSGLPSDRFFAERPEGSVSTLKIQRTQQEDSAVYLCASSAWRGGASGRVVTQYFGPGTRLTVL.

This clonotype was found a few times. This rearrangement joins TRBV4-2 to TRBJ2-1, with TRBD2 identical over 11 bases. V trimming: 0 bases; J trimming: 7 bases; junction bases outside the gene matches: 8. Germline values: CDR1 LGHNA, CDR2 YNFKEQ. The CDR3 length is 17 residues. This chain's CDR3 is CASSQERLAGGLNEQFF. CDR3 nucleotide sequence: TGTGCCAGCAGCCAAGAGAGGCTAGCGGGGGGCCTGAATGAGCAGTTCTTC.

This clonotype occurred many times. The rearrangement links TRBV14 to TRBJ1-1, with D possibly matching TRBD1 (5 bases). Deletions cut 10 bases from V and 0 bases from J, with 12 bases between. The CDR3 totals 13 residues. Per the germline V gene, CDR1 is SGHDN and CDR2 is FVKESK. The CDR3 region is CATGDGMNTEAFF. The CDR3 nucleotides are TGTGCCACCGGGGACGGCATGAACACTGAAGCTTTCTTT.

This clonotype was picked up many times. V gene TRBV24-1 combines with J gene TRBJ2-3; 8 nucleotides agree with TRBD2. Germline V gene data show CDR1 as KGHDR and CDR2 as SFDVKD. The CDR3 runs to 16 residues. The J segment lost 2 bases and the V segment lost 4 bases, leaving 7 bases of the junction unmatched. Here the CDR3 reads CATSEDTGLVTDTQYF. The CDR3 DNA reads as TGTGCCACCAGTGAAGACACGGGACTAGTCACAGATACGCAGTATTTT.

Many counts were recorded for this clonotype. This CDR3 is CASSPTVGQETQYF. CDR3 bases: TGTGCCAGCAGCCCCACAGTCGGTCAAGAGACCCAGTACTTC. The chain couples TRBV28 to TRBJ2-5; D uncertain. Trimming left V 6 bases short and J 2 bases short, with 13 bases between. CDR3 length: 14 residues. CDR1 and CDR2 from the germline V gene are MDHEN and SYDVKM.

As concerns this clonotype: No conserved phenylalanine or tryptophan ends this CDR3, so it is likely a read error. The V and J genes are TRBV4-1 and TRBJ1-2; D gene uncertain. The V end was cut by 0 bases, the J end by 0 bases, with 17 bases between. The germline CDR1 and CDR2 sequences are MGHRA and YSYEKL. The CDR3 has 18 residues. The CDR3: CASSQDRMWTQTNYGYTS. As DNA, the CDR3 is TGCGCCAGCAGCCAAGATCGGATGTGGACCCAGACTAACTATGGCTACACCTCC.

The sample holds a few counts of this clonotype. The chain combines TRBV9 with TRBJ2-1; 7 bases agree with TRBD1. The V gene end was trimmed by 4 bases and the J gene end by 4 bases; junction bases not matched to a gene: 8. CDR3 length equals 15 residues. Germline values: CDR1 SGDLS, CDR2 YYNGEE. The CDR3 DNA follows: TGTGCCAGCAGCCCGGGACAGAATTATTACAATGAGCAGTTCTTC. Amino acid sequence: CASSPGQNYYNEQFF.

Concerning this clonotype itself: A much larger clone is a single base away; this may be a read error. The chain links TRBV20-1 to TRBJ2-2; a possible D gene is TRBD2 (5 bases). The CDR3 extends over 13 amino acids. Germline V gene lookup returns CDR1 DFQATT and CDR2 SNEGSKA (reference sequence). The CDR3 loop is CSAKRTNTGKLFF. In DNA, the CDR3 is TGCAGTGCTAAGCGGACGAACACCGGGAAGCTGTTTTTT.

Turning to this clonotype: A read error may be the cause here, since a much bigger clone is one base away. This chain connects TRBV6-5 to TRBJ2-3; 9 nucleotides match TRBD2. Germline CDR1 is MNHEY and CDR2 is SVGAGI. The V gene end was trimmed by 3 bases and the J gene end by 4 bases; junction bases not matched to a gene: 11. The CDR3 spans 17 residues. The CDR3 loop is CASSYYRTSVSADTQYF. The CDR3 region has the DNA TGTGCCAGCAGTTATTACAGGACTAGCGTTAGCGCAGATACGCAGTATTTT.

This clonotype has ten or more counts. DNA for the CDR3: TGCAGTGCCCAGGATCAGGTGGCGCATTTCACAGATACGCAGTATTTT. It codes for CSAQDQVAHFTDTQYF. J is TRBJ2-3 and V is TRBV20-1; D is undetermined. The germline V gene encodes CDR1 DFQATT and CDR2 SNEGSKA (reference sequence). Trimming cost V 6 bases and J 2 bases, with 21 bases left between them. The CDR3 has 16 residues.

In this sample, this clonotype turned up a few times. The J gene is TRBJ1-6, the V gene TRBV11-2; D uncertain. From germline, CDR1 is SGHAT and CDR2 FQNNGV. This CDR3 region has 16 residues. The ends were cut back, 4 bases at V and 0 bases at J, with 10 bases in the middle. The CDR3 nucleotides are TGTGCCAGCAGCTCGACAAGTGACTCCTATAATTCACCCCTCCACTTT. Its protein is CASSSTSDSYNSPLHF.

This clonotype occurred many times. V and J are TRBV5-4 and TRBJ1-1, with 9 bases lining up with TRBD1. V gave up 4 bases and J gave up 9 bases; unmatched junction bases: 7. Looked up from germline, CDR1 is SGHNT and CDR2 is YYREEE (reference sequence). The CDR3 is 13 residues long. As DNA, the CDR3 is TGTGCCAGCAGCGGGGGACAGGGACCTCAAGCTTTCTTT. Encoded protein: CASSGGQGPQAFF.

As to this clonotype: A much bigger clone sits one base away, suggesting this may be a read error. Because the CDR3 is missing its conserved closing phenylalanine or tryptophan, this is likely a read error. Because the CDR3's place on the DNA is in doubt, the DNA is left out and the CDR3 is given as listed by TCRdb. The rearrangement uses TRBV10-3 and TRBJ1-1. Inclusive of both ends, the CDR3 amounts to 10 amino acids. CDR1 and CDR2 (germline): ENHRY, SYGVKD. CDR3 in amino acids: CAISDVPRFS.